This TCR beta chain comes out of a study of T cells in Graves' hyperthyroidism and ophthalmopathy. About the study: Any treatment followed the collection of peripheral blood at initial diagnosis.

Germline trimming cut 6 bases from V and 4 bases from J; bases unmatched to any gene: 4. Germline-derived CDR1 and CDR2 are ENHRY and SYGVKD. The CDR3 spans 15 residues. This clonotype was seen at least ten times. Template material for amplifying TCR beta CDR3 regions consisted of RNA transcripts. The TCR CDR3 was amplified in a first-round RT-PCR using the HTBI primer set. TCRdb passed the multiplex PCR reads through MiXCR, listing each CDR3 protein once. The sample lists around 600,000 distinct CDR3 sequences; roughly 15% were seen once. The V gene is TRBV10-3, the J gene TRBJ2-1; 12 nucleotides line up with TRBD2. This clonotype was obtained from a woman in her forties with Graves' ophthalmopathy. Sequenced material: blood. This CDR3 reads CAISLTSGRYNEQFF. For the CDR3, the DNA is TGTGCCATCAGCCTTACTAGCGGGAGGTACAATGAGCAGTTCTTC.